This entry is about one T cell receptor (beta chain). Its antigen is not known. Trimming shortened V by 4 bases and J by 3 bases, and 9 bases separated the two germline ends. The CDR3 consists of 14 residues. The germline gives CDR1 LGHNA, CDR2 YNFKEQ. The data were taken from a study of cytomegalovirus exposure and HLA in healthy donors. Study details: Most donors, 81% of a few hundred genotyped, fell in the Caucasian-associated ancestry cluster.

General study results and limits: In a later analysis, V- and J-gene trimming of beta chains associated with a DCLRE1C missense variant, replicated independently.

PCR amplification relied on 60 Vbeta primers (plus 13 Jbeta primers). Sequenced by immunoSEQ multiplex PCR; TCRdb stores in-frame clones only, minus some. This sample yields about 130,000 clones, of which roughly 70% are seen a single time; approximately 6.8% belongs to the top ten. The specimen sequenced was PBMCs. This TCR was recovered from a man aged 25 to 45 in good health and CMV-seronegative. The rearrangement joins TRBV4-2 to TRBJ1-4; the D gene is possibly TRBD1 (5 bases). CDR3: CASSPRQPNEKLFF. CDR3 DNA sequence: TGTGCCAGCAGCCCTAGACAGCCTAATGAAAAACTGTTTTTT.